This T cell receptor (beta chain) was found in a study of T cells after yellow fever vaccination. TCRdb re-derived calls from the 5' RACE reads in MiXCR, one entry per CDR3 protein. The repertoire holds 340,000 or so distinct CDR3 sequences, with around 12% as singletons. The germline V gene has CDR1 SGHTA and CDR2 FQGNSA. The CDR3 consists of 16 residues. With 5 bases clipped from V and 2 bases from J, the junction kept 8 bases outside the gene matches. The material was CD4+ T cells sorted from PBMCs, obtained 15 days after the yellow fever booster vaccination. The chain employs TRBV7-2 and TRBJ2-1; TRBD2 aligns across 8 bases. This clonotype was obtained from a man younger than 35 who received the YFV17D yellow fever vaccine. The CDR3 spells CASSLKSGGTYNEQFF. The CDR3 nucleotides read TGTGCCAGCAGCCTCAAAAGCGGGGGAACCTACAATGAGCAGTTCTTC.